This T cell receptor (beta chain) was sequenced in a study of T cells after yellow fever vaccination. The CDR3 is made up of 13 amino acids. In germline, CDR1 is ENHRY, CDR2 SYGVKD. V trimming: 3 bases; J trimming: 12 bases; junction bases outside the gene matches: 5. This clonotype was observed a handful of times. Each CDR3 protein is one row after TCRdb ran MiXCR on the 5' RACE reads. The table records 450,000 to 650,000 distinct CDR3 sequences, approximately 13% of them present only once. The sequences come from PBMCs, collected on the day of the yellow fever booster vaccination. The sequence was obtained from a man aged 25 to 45 who received the YFV17D yellow fever vaccine. V gene TRBV10-3 combines with J gene TRBJ2-1, with 10 nucleotides matching TRBD2. The CDR3 is CAISEGLAEPQFF. The DNA of the CDR3 is TGTGCCATCAGTGAAGGACTAGCGGAGCCGCAGTTCTTC.